This T cell receptor beta chain was recovered during a study of CD8 T cells in Susac syndrome. The authors reverse transcribed about 0.5 to 1 ug RNA with random hexamers. An immunoSEQ multiplex PCR amplified TCR beta CDR3 over 54 Vbeta and 13 Jbeta. TCRdb recomputed calls from the immunoSEQ multiplex PCR reads with MiXCR, one row per CDR3 protein. The table has about 89,000 distinct CDR3 sequences, about 93% seen once; the top ten hold around 0.32%. Germline-derived CDR1 and CDR2 are SQVTM and ANQGSEA. This CDR3 region has 13 residues. Trimming shortened V by 3 bases and J by 7 bases, and 15 bases separated the two germline ends. FACS was used to enrich TEMRA cells, whereas the CD8+ and CD4+ T cells were obtained by negative isolation.

The receptor comes from a human donor in good health. Sample: CD8+ T cells from PBMCs. V gene TRBV29-1 combines with J gene TRBJ1-2, with no clear D. The CDR3 DNA reads as TGCAGCGTTGATGTGGGGATTTGGGGTGGCTACACCTTC. As protein: CSVDVGIWGGYTF.